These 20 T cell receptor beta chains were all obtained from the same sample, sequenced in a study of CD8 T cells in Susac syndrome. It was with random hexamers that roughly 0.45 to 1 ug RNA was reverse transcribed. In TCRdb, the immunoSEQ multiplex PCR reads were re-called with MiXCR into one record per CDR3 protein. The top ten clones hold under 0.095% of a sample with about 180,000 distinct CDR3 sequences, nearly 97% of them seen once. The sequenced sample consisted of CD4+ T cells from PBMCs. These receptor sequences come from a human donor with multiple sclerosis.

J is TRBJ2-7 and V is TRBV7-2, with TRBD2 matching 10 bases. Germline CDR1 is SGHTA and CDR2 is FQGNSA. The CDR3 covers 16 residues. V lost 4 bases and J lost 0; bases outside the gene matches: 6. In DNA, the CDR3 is TGTGCCAGCAGCTCGCCCCGACTAGCGGGCTCCTACGAGCAGTACTTC. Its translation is CASSSPRLAGSYEQYF.

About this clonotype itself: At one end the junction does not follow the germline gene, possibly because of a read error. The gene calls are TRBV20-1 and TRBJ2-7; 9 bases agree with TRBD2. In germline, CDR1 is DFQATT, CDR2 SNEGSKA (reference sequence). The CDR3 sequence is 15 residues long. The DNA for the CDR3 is TGCAGTGCTAGTATTGGCGGGGGGGCCTCCAACGAGCAGTACTTC. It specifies CSASIGGGASNEQYF.

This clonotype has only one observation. CDR3 in amino acids: CSVTYKIQETQYF. Here the CDR3 DNA reads TGCAGCGTTACCTACAAGATACAAGAGACCCAGTACTTC. This rearrangement joins TRBV29-1 to TRBJ2-5; D unresolved. Germline V CDR1 and CDR2: SQVTM, ANQGSEA. This CDR3 is built from 13 residues. Trimming shortened V by 5 bases and J by 2 bases, and 12 bases separated the two germline ends.

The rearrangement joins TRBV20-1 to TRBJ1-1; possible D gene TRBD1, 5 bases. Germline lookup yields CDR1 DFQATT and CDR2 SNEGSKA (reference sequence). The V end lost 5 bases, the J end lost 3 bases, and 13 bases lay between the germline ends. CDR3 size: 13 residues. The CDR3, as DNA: TGCAGTGCTCGGGACGGGGGGGACACTGAAGCTTTCTTT. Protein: CSARDGGDTEAFF.

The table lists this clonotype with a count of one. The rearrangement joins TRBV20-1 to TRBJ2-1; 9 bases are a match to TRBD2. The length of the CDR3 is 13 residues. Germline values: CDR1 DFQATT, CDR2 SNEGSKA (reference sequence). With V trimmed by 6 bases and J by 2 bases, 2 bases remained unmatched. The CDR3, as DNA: TGCAGTGCAGAGCGGGGGGCCTACAATGAGCAGTTCTTC. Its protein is CSAERGAYNEQFF.

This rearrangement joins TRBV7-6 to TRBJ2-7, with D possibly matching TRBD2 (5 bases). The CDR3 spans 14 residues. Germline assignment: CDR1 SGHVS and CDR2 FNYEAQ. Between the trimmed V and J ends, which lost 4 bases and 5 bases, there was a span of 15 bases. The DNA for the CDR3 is TGTGCCAGCAGCTCAAACCTGGCCGGGAACGAGCAGTACTTC. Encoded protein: CASSSNLAGNEQYF.

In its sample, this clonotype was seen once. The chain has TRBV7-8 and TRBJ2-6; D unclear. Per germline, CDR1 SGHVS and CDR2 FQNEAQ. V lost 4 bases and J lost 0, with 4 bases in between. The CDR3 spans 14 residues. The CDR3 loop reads CASSYYSGANVLTF. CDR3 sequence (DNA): TGTGCCAGCAGCTACTACTCTGGGGCCAACGTCCTGACTTTC.

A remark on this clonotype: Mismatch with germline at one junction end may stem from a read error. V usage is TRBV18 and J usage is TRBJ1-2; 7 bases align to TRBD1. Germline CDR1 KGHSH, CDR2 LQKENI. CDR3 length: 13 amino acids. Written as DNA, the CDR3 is TGTGCCAGCTCACCACTATTTCAACCAGGGGGTGCCTTC. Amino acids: CASSPLFQPGGAF.

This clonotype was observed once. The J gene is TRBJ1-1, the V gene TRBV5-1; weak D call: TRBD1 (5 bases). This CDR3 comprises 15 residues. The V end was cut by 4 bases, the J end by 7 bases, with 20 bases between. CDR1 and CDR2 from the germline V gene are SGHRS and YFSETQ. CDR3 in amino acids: CASSPGDGDHGEAFF. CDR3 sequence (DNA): TGCGCCAGCAGCCCCGGGGACGGGGACCACGGTGAAGCTTTCTTT.

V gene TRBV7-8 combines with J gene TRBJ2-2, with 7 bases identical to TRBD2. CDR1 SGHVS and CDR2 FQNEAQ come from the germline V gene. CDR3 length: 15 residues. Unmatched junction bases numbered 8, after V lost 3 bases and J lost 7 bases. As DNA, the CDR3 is TGTGCCAGCAGCTTGGTCGGGGGGTCCGGCGGGGAGCTGTTTTTT. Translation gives CASSLVGGSGGELFF.

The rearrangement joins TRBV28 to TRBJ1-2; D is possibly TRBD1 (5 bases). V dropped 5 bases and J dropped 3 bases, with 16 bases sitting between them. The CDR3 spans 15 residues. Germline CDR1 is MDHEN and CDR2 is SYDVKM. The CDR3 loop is CASSGARDGYYGYTF. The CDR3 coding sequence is TGTGCCAGCAGTGGGGCCCGGGACGGCTACTATGGCTACACCTTC.

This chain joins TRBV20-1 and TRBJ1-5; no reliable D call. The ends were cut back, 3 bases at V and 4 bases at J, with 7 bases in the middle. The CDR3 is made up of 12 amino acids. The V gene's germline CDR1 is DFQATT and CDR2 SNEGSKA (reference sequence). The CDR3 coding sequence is TGCAGTGCTAGGACGGAGAATCAGCCCCAGCATTTT. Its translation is CSARTENQPQHF.

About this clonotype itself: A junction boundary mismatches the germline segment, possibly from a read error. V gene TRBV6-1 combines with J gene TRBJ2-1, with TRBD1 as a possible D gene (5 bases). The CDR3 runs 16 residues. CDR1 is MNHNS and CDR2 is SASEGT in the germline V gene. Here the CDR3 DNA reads TGTGCCAGTAGTGGGTCTCAGGGTCTAAACTACAATGAGCAGTTCTTC. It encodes CASSGSQGLNYNEQFF.

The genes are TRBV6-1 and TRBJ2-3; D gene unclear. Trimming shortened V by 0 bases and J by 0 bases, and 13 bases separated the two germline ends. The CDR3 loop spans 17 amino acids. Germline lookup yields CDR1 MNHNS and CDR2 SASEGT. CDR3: CASSEAVGFSSTDTQYF. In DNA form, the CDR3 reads TGTGCCAGCAGTGAAGCTGTAGGTTTCTCTAGCACAGATACGCAGTATTTT.

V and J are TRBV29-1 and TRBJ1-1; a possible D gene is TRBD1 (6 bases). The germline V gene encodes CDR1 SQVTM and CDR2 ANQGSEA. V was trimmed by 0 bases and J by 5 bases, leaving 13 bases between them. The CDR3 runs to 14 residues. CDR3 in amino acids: CSVEETGWRTEAFF. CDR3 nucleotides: TGCAGCGTTGAAGAAACAGGGTGGAGGACTGAAGCTTTCTTT. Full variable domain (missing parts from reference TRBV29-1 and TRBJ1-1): SAVISQKPSRDICQRGTSLTIQCQVDSQVTMMFWYRQQPGQSLTLIATANQGSEATYESGFVIDKFPISRPNLTFSTLTVSNMSPEDSSIYLCSVEETGWRTEAFFGQGTRLTVV.

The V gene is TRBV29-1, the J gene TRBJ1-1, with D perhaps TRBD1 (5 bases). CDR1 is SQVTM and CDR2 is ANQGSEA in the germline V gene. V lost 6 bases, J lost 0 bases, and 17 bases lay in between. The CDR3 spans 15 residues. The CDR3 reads CSVSGPRAMNTEAFF. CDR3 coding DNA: TGCAGCGTCTCCGGGCCCAGGGCTATGAACACTGAAGCTTTCTTT. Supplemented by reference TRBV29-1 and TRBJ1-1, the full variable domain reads SAVISQKPSRDICQRGTSLTIQCQVDSQVTMMFWYRQQPGQSLTLIATANQGSEATYESGFVIDKFPISRPNLTFSTLTVSNMSPEDSSIYLCSVSGPRAMNTEAFFGQGTRLTVV.

In DNA form, the CDR3 reads TGTGCCAGCAGCCAAGCGGGCTTGGCAGGTCTTCAGTTCTTC. This encodes CASSQAGLAGLQFF. V usage is TRBV14 and J usage is TRBJ2-1, with D uncertain. Per germline, CDR1 SGHDN and CDR2 FVKESK. The V and J ends lost 1 base and 13 bases respectively, with 17 bases between them. This CDR3 has 14 residues.

CDR3 nucleotide sequence: TGTGCCAGCAGCCCTGCAACACCGGGGTCCTCACCCCTCCACTTT. Its translation: CASSPATPGSSPLHF. The gene calls are TRBV3-1 and TRBJ1-6; D gene uncertain. Trimming pared 4 bases from V and 10 bases from J, leaving 17 bases between. This CDR3 has 15 amino acids. The germline CDR1 and CDR2 sequences are LGHDT and YNNKEL (reference sequence).

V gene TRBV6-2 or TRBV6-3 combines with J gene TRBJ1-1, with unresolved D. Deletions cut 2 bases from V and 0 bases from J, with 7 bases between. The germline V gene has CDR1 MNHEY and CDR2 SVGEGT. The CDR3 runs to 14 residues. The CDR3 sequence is CASSYGLMNTEAFF. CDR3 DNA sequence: TGTGCCAGCAGTTACGGACTGATGAACACTGAAGCTTTCTTT.

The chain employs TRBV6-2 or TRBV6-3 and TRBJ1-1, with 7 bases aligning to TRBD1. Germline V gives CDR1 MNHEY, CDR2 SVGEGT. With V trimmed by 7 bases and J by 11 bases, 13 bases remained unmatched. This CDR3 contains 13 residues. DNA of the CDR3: TGTGCCAGCACCTCAACAGGGGAGAGGTGCGCTTTCTTT. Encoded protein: CASTSTGERCAFF.